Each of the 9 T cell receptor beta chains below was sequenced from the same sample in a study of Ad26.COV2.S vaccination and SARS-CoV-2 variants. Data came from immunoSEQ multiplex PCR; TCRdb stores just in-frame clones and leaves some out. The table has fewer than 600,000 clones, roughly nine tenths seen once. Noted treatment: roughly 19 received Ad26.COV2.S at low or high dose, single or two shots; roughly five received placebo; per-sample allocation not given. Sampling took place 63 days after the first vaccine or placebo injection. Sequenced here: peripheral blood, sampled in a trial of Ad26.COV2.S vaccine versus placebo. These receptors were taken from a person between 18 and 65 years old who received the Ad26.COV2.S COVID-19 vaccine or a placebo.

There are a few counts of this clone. The CDR3 DNA is TGTGCCTCCCGGTCGGGGGACGAGCAGTACTTC. Translation gives CASRSGDEQYF. V gene TRBV10-3 combines with J gene TRBJ2-7, with a tentative D call TRBD2 (6 bases). The CDR3 is made up of 11 amino acids. The germline V gene encodes CDR1 ENHRY and CDR2 SYGVKD. The ends were cut back, 11 bases at V and 5 bases at J, with 13 bases in the middle.

The CDR3 reads CASSEPGTGGGGEKLFF. The DNA of the CDR3 is TGCGCCAGCAGTGAGCCTGGGACAGGGGGCGGCGGGGAAAAACTGTTTTTT. This rearrangement joins TRBV10-2 to TRBJ1-4; TRBD1 aligns across 12 bases. J was trimmed by 8 bases and V by 2 bases; bases with no gene match: 9. Germline CDR1 WSHSY, CDR2 SAAADI. The CDR3 spans 17 residues.

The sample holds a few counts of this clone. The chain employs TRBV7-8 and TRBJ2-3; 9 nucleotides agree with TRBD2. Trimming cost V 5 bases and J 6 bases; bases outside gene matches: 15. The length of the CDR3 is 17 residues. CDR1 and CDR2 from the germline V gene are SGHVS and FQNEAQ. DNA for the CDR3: TGTGCCAGCAGCCAAGCTGCCGGGACTAGCTCAGTGGATACGCAGTATTTT. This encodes CASSQAAGTSSVDTQYF.

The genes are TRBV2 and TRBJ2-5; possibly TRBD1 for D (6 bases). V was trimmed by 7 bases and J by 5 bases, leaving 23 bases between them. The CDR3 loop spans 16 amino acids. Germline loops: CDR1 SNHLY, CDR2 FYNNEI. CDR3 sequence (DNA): TGTGCCAGCATTACATCCGGGACAACGACATGGGAGACCCAGTACTTC. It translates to CASITSGTTTWETQYF.

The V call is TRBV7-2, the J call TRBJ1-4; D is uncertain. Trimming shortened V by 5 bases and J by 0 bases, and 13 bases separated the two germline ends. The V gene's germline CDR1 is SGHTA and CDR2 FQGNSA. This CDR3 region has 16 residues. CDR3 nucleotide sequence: TGTGCCAGCAGCCCTACAAGAACTGCAACTAATGAAAAACTGTTTTTT. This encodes CASSPTRTATNEKLFF.

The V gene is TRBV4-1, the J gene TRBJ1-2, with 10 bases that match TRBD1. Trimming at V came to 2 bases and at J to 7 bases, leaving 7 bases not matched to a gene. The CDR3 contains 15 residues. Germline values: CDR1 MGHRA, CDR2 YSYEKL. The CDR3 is CASSQTGTGDRGYTF. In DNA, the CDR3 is TGCGCCAGCAGCCAAACCGGGACAGGGGATCGTGGCTACACCTTC.

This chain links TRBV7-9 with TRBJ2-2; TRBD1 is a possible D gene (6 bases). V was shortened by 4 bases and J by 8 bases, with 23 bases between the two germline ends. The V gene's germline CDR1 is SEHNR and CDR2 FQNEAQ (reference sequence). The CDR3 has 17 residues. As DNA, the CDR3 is TGTGCCAGCAGCTCCAGGGGCCGTGGGAGTCCCCCGGGGGAGCTGTTTTTT. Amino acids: CASSSRGRGSPPGELFF.

CDR3: CASSETGGKETQYF. The CDR3 nucleotides read TGTGCCAGCAGCGAGACAGGGGGTAAAGAGACCCAGTACTTC. V gene TRBV27 combines with J gene TRBJ2-5; 9 nucleotides align to TRBD1. With V trimmed by 6 bases and J by 3 bases, 5 bases remained unmatched. Germline assignment: CDR1 MNHEY and CDR2 SMNVEV (reference sequence). CDR3 length: 14 amino acids.

CDR3 sequence reads: CASSLISGGFDEQFF. Written as DNA, the CDR3 is TGTGCCAGCAGCCTCATTAGCGGGGGTTTCGATGAGCAGTTCTTC. The chain has TRBV7-2 and TRBJ2-1; 9 bases map to TRBD2. CDR1 is SGHTA and CDR2 is FQGNSA in the germline V gene. CDR3 length: 15 amino acids. J gave up 8 bases and V 5 bases, and 10 bases lay outside the gene matches.